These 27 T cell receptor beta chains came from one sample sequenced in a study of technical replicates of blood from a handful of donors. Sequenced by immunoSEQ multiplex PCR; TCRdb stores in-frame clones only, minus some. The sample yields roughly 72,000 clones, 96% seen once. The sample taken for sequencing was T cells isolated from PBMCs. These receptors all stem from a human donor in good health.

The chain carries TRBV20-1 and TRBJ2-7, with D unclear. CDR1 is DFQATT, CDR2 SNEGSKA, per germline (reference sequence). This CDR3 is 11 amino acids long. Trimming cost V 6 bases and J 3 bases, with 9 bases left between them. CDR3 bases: TGCAGTGCCCCGGCTAGCTACGAGCAGTACTTC. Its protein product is CSAPASYEQYF.

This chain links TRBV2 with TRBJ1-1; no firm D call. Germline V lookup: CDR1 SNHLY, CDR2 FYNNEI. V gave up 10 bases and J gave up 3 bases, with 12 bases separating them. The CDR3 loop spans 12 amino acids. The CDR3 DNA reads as TGTGCCACCCTGGAGGCTGACACTGAAGCTTTCTTT. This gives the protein CATLEADTEAFF.

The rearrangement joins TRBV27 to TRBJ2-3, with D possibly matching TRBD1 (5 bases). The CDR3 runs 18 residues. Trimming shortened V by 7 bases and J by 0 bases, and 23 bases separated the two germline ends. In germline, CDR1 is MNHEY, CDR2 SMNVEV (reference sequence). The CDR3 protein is CASKENKGLEASTDTQYF. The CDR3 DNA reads TGTGCCAGCAAGGAGAACAAGGGGTTGGAAGCTAGCACAGATACGCAGTATTTT.

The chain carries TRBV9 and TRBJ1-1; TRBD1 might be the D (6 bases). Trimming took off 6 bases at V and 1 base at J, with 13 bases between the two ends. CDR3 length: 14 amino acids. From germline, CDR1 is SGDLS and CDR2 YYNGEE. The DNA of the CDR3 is TGTGCCAGCACAGTTGGGGGCGCGAACACTGAAGCTTTCTTT. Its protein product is CASTVGGANTEAFF.

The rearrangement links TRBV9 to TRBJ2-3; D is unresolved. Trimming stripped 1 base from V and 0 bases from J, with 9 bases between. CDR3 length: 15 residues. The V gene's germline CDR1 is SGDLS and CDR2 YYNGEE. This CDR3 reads CASSVQLSSTDTQYF. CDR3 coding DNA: TGTGCCAGCAGCGTACAACTTTCTAGCACAGATACGCAGTATTTT.

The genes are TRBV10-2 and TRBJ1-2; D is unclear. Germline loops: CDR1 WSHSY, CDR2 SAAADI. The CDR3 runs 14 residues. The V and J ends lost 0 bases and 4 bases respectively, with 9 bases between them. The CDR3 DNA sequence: TGCGCCAGCAGTGAGTCGATTATCAGCTATGGCTACACCTTC. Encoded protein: CASSESIISYGYTF.

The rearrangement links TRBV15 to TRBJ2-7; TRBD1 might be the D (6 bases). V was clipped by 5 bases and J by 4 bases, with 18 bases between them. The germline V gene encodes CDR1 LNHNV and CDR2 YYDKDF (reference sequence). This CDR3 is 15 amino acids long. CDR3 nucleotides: TGTGCCACCAGCGATGGGCAGGGGTCAGGATACGAGCAGTACTTC. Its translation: CATSDGQGSGYEQYF.

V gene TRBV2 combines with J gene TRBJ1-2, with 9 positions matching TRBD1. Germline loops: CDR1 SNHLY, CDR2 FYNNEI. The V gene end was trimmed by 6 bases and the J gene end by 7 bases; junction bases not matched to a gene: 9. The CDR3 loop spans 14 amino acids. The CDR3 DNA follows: TGTGCCAGCAGCCGGGACAGGGACTATGGTGGCTACACCTTC. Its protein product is CASSRDRDYGGYTF.

CDR3 amino acids: CASSTPAGFYNEQFF. In nucleotides, the CDR3 is TGTGCCAGCAGTACCCCAGCGGGATTCTACAATGAGCAGTTCTTC. The chain combines TRBV28 with TRBJ2-1, with 7 positions matching TRBD2. Looked up from germline, CDR1 is MDHEN and CDR2 is SYDVKM. V gave up 5 bases and J gave up 3 bases; unmatched junction bases: 7. The CDR3 extends over 15 amino acids.

CDR3 sequence: CATSLGGWTGNTGELFF. The CDR3 nucleotides are TGTGCCACCAGCCTAGGTGGTTGGACAGGGAACACCGGGGAGCTGTTTTTT. This chain joins TRBV15 and TRBJ2-2; 7 nucleotides line up with TRBD1. The germline gives CDR1 LNHNV, CDR2 YYDKDF (reference sequence). This CDR3 has 17 residues. J was trimmed by 1 base and V by 5 bases; bases with no gene match: 10.

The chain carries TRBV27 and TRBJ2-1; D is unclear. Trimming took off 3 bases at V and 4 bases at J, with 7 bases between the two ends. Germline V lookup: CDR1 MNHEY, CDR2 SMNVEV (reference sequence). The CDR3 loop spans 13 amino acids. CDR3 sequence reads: CASSLSRYNEQFF. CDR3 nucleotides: TGTGCCAGCAGTTTGTCCCGTTACAATGAGCAGTTCTTC.

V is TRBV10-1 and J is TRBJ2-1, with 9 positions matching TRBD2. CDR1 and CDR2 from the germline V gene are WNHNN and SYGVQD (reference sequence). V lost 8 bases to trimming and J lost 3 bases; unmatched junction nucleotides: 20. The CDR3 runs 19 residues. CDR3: CASPRQGREREASYNEQFF. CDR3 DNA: TGCGCCAGCCCCAGACAGGGTAGGGAGCGGGAGGCGAGCTACAATGAGCAGTTCTTC.

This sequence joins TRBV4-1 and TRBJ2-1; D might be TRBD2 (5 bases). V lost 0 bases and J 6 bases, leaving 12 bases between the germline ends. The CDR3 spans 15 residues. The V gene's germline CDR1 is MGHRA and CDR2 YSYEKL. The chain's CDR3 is CASSQDREIANEQFF. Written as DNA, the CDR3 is TGCGCCAGCAGCCAAGATAGGGAGATTGCCAATGAGCAGTTCTTC.

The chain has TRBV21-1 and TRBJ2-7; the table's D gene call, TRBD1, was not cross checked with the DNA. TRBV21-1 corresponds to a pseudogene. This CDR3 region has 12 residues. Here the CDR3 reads CARTGVEDEQYF. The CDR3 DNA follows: TGTGCCAGGACAGGGGTGGAGGACGAGCAGTACTTC.

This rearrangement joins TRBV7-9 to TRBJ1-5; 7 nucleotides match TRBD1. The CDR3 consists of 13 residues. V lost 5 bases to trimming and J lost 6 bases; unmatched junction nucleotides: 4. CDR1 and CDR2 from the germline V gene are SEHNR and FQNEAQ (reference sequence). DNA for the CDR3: TGTGCCAGCAGCGCAGGGGGTAGTCAGCCCCAGCATTTT. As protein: CASSAGGSQPQHF.

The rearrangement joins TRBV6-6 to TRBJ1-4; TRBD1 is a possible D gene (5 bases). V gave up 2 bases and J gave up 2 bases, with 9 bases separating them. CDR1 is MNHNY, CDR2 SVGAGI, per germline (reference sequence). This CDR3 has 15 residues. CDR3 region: CASSYEPGTNEKLFF. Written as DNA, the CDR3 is TGTGCCAGCAGTTACGAGCCAGGGACTAATGAAAAACTGTTTTTT.

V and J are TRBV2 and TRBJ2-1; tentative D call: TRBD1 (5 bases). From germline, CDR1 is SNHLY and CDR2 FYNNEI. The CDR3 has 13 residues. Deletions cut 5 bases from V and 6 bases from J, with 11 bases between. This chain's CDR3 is CASSSQGLNEQFF. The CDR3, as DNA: TGTGCCAGCAGTAGTCAGGGTCTCAATGAGCAGTTCTTC.

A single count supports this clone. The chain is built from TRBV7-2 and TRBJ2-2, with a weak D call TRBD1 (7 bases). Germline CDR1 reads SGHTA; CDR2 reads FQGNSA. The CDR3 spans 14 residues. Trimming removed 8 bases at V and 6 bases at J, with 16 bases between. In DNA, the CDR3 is TGTGCCAGCGGGCCTCAGGGGGAGGCCGGGGAGCTGTTTTTT. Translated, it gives CASGPQGEAGELFF.

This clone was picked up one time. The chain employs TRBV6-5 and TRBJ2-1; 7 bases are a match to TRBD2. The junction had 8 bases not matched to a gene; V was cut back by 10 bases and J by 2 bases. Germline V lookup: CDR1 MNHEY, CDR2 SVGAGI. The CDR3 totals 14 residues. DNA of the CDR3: TGTGCCACCCAGAAGCGGGAAACCTACAATGAGCAGTTCTTC. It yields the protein CATQKRETYNEQFF.

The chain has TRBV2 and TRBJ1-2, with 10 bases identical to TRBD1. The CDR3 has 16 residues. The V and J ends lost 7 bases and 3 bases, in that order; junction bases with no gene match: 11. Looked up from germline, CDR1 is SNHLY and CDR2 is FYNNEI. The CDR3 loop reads CASNGDRGPVDYGYTF. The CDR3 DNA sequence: TGTGCCAGCAATGGGGACAGGGGTCCCGTGGACTATGGCTACACCTTC.

CDR3 sequence (DNA): TGTGCCAGCAGTGAACCTGTCGGAGAGACCCAGTACTTC. Translating it yields CASSEPVGETQYF. The genes are TRBV5-4 and TRBJ2-5, with unresolved D. The CDR3 is 13 residues long. V gave up 5 bases and J gave up 4 bases, with 12 bases separating them. CDR1 and CDR2 from the germline V gene are SGHNT and YYREEE (reference sequence).

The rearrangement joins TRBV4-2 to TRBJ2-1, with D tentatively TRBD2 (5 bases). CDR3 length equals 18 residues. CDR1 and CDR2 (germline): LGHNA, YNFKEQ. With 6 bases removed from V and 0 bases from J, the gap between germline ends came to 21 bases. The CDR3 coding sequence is TGTGCCAGCAGTCGAGGAATTAGCGACATAAGCTCCTACAATGAGCAGTTCTTC. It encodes CASSRGISDISSYNEQFF.

The CDR3 nucleotides are TGTGCCAGCAGTTACTCATATACAGCCACCGGGGAGCTGTTTTTT. Translating gives CASSYSYTATGELFF. The genes are TRBV6-5 and TRBJ2-2; the D is unclear. The V end lost 0 bases, the J end lost 4 bases, and 9 bases lay between the germline ends. The germline V gene has CDR1 MNHEY and CDR2 SVGAGI. The CDR3 length is 15 residues.

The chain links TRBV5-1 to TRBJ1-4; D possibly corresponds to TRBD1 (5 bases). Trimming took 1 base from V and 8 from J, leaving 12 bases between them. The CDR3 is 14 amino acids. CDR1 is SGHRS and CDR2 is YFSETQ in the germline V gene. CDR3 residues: CASSLWGEREKLFF. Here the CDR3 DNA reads TGCGCCAGCAGCTTGTGGGGGGAAAGGGAAAAACTGTTTTTT.

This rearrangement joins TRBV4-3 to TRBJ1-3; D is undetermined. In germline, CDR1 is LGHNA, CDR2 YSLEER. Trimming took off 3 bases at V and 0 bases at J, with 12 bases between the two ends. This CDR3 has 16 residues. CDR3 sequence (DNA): TGCGCCAGCAGCCAGACTGTGCCCTCCTCTGGAAACACCATATATTTT. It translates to CASSQTVPSSGNTIYF.

CDR3 sequence: CASRSKTGQVRRNEQFF. In DNA form, the CDR3 reads TGTGCCAGCAGGTCTAAAACGGGACAGGTCCGCCGTAATGAGCAGTTCTTC. The chain links TRBV5-6 to TRBJ2-1; TRBD1 matches 8 bases. Trimming removed 5 bases from V and 7 bases from J; junction bases left unmatched: 17. Per the germline V gene, CDR1 is SGHDT and CDR2 is YYEEEE. The CDR3 has 17 residues.

CDR3 protein: CASSEEGSGANVLTF. CDR3 bases: TGTGCCAGCAGTGAAGAGGGGTCTGGGGCCAACGTCCTGACTTTC. V is TRBV2 and J is TRBJ2-6, with D perhaps TRBD1 (5 bases). Per the germline V gene, CDR1 is SNHLY and CDR2 is FYNNEI. This CDR3 spans 15 amino acids. Trimming removed 1 base from V and 1 base from J, with 5 bases in between. Full variable domain (rest looked up from reference TRBV2 and TRBJ2-6): EPEVTQTPSHQVTQMGQEVILRCVPISNHLYFYWYRQILGQKVEFLVSFYNNEISEKSEIFDDQFSVERPDGSNFTLKIRSTKLEDSAMYFCASSEEGSGANVLTFGAGSRLTVL.